The sample holds a few counts of the clone carrying this T cell receptor (beta chain). Its antigen remains unidentified. These data originate in a study of blood T cells in healthy people across ages. Study-level points and caveats: In the absence of known donor CMV status, changes in expanded clonotypes were possibly confounded. In older individuals, TCR beta diversity per million T cells was lower, falling roughly linearly with age. Both higher diversity and more naive CD4+ cells marked long-lived donors when set against aged donors.

The germline gives CDR1 LGHNT, CDR2 FRNRAP. The CDR3 length is 15 residues. Trimming took 0 bases from V and 2 from J, leaving 9 bases between them. A sample-barcoded 5' primer and a J-beta primer mix were used in a second PCR of about 7 to 12 cycles. CDR3-containing paired-end reads numbered at least 2.5 million in each sample. TCRdb itself ran the 5' RACE reads through MiXCR, one entry per CDR3 protein. The table shows hundreds of thousands of distinct CDR3 sequences, with 49% occurring only once. The sample was blood. The chain is built from TRBV12-5 and TRBJ2-3, with D tentatively TRBD1 or TRBD2 (5 bases each). This clonotype was obtained from a woman aged 60-75 years in good health. Written as DNA, the CDR3 is TGTGCTAGTGGTTTGGTACTGGGACCCACAGATACGCAGTATTTT. This translates into CASGLVLGPTDTQYF.